What follows are 32 T cell receptor beta chains derived from one specimen sequenced in a study of cytotoxic CD8 clonotypes in ibrutinib-treated CLL. The repertoire was sequenced with immunoSEQ multiplex PCR; TCRdb's copy has only in-frame clones and lacks some. Among fewer than 300,000 clones listed, approximately 79% were seen once. The sample consisted of PBMCs, taken at disease progression, from a patient treated with ibrutinib. Every receptor here comes from a human donor with chronic lymphocytic leukemia.

CDR3 bases: TGCGCCAGCAAGGGTGGGGACAGGGGTGAGCAGTTCTTC. Its protein product is CASKGGDRGEQFF. The chain recombines TRBV10-1 with TRBJ2-1, with 10 bases identical to TRBD1. Looked up from germline, CDR1 is WNHNN and CDR2 is SYGVQD (reference sequence). The junction had 6 bases not matched to a gene; V was cut back by 7 bases and J by 9 bases. The CDR3 has 13 residues.

The V gene is TRBV5-1, the J gene TRBJ2-5; D might be TRBD2 (6 bases). This CDR3 has 15 residues. The germline CDR1 and CDR2 sequences are SGHRS and YFSETQ. V was cut by 4 bases and J by 4 bases, with 17 bases left in between. CDR3 DNA sequence: TGCGCCAGCAGCCCCGGGACTCCCTGGAGAGAGACCCAGTACTTC. Translation gives CASSPGTPWRETQYF.

The chain links TRBV5-4 to TRBJ2-5; TRBD2 is a possible D gene (5 bases). Germline V gene sequence: CDR1 SGHNT, CDR2 YYREEE (reference sequence). V was pared by 4 bases and J by 4 bases, with 11 bases between. The CDR3 runs to 13 residues. CDR3 in amino acids: CASSLGLRETQYF. The DNA for the CDR3 is TGTGCCAGCAGCCTCGGACTCAGAGAGACCCAGTACTTC.

J is TRBJ2-3 and V is TRBV9; 7 bases are a match to TRBD2. In germline, CDR1 is SGDLS, CDR2 YYNGEE. The CDR3 is 17 residues long. Trimming took 0 bases from V and 0 from J; bases not matched to a gene: 7. The CDR3 sequence: CASSVGSGGSSTDTQYF. Written as DNA, the CDR3 is TGTGCCAGCAGCGTAGGGTCCGGGGGGTCTAGCACAGATACGCAGTATTTT.

This sequence joins TRBV27 and TRBJ2-2; weak D call: TRBD2 (6 bases). This CDR3 contains 17 residues. Germline V lookup: CDR1 MNHEY, CDR2 SMNVEV (reference sequence). The ends were cut back, 1 base at V and 1 base at J, with 13 bases in the middle. The CDR3 reads CASSLFSGGQNTGELFF. The CDR3 DNA sequence: TGTGCCAGCAGTTTATTTTCAGGAGGGCAGAACACCGGGGAGCTGTTTTTT.

The genes are TRBV5-1 and TRBJ2-7, with D possibly called TRBD1 or TRBD2 (5 bases each). The germline CDR1 and CDR2 sequences are SGHRS and YFSETQ. The CDR3 loop spans 14 amino acids. Trimming took off 1 base at V and 3 bases at J, with 11 bases between the two ends. The CDR3 sequence: CASSLKGPYYEQYF. CDR3 nucleotide sequence: TGCGCCAGCAGCTTGAAGGGACCTTACTACGAGCAGTACTTC. Filled out from reference TRBV5-1 and TRBJ2-7, the complete variable domain reads KAGVTQTPRYLIKTRGQQVTLSCSPISGHRSVSWYQQTPGQGLQFLFEYFSETQRNKGNFPGRFSGRQFSNSRSEMNVSTLELGDSALYLCASSLKGPYYEQYFGPGTRLTVT.

V usage is TRBV7-2 and J usage is TRBJ2-3; TRBD2 agrees at 10 bases. The V gene end was trimmed by 5 bases and the J gene end by 1 base; junction bases not matched to a gene: 12. The CDR3 length is 18 residues. Germline V lookup: CDR1 SGHTA, CDR2 FQGNSA. The DNA of the CDR3 is TGTGCCAGCAGCAATGGCCTAGCGGGAGTTGTTCGCACAGATACGCAGTATTTT. This sequence encodes CASSNGLAGVVRTDTQYF. Based on the CDR3 plus reference TRBV7-2 and TRBJ2-3, the full variable domain is GAGVSQSPSNKVTEKGKDVELRCDPISGHTALYWYRQSLGQGLEFLIYFQGNSAPDKSGLPSDRFSAERTGGSVSTLTIQRTQQEDSAVYLCASSNGLAGVVRTDTQYFGPGTRLTVL.

J is TRBJ2-2 and V is TRBV9; D may be TRBD2 (5 bases). This CDR3 comprises 15 residues. V gave up 3 bases and J gave up 6 bases, with 15 bases separating them. Germline CDR1 is SGDLS and CDR2 is YYNGEE. The CDR3 loop is CASSGTSRVAGELFF. Written as DNA, the CDR3 is TGTGCCAGCAGCGGAACTAGTAGGGTGGCCGGGGAGCTGTTTTTT.

The V call is TRBV5-6, the J call TRBJ2-1; TRBD2 might be the D (6 bases). CDR3 size: 13 residues. Germline loops: CDR1 SGHDT, CDR2 YYEEEE. V gave up 2 bases and J gave up 8 bases, with 11 bases separating them. CDR3 bases: TGTGCCAGCAGCTTTGGGGGAGGCCATGAGCAGTTCTTC. Amino acid sequence: CASSFGGGHEQFF.

As for this clone: In the same sample, other DNA sequences code for this CDR3. This rearrangement joins TRBV5-1 to TRBJ2-5; D might be TRBD2 (6 bases). The CDR3 sequence is 14 residues long. Germline CDR1 reads SGHRS; CDR2 reads YFSETQ. V was pared by 0 bases and J by 2 bases, with 8 bases between. Here the CDR3 reads CASSLAGTQETQYF. In DNA, the CDR3 is TGCGCCAGCAGCTTGGCCGGGACTCAAGAGACCCAGTACTTC. The full variable domain, with the rest looked up from reference TRBV5-1 and TRBJ2-5, is KAGVTQTPRYLIKTRGQQVTLSCSPISGHRSVSWYQQTPGQGLQFLFEYFSETQRNKGNFPGRFSGRQFSNSRSEMNVSTLELGDSALYLCASSLAGTQETQYFGPGTRLLVL.

This chain uses TRBV5-5 with TRBJ2-1; 8 nucleotides align to TRBD2. Germline loops: CDR1 SGHKS, CDR2 YYEKEE (reference sequence). V shed 0 bases, J shed 9 bases, and the junction held 8 bases outside the gene matches. The CDR3 contains 15 residues. The CDR3 loop reads CASSLASRGGREQFF. CDR3 DNA: TGTGCCAGCAGCTTGGCCTCCCGGGGGGGCCGTGAGCAGTTCTTC.

The CDR3 region has the DNA TGTGCCAGCAGTTACAGGGGGTCCCGTGCTGAAGCTTTCTTT. Protein sequence: CASSYRGSRAEAFF. The chain employs TRBV28 and TRBJ1-1, with 8 bases matching TRBD1. Germline CDR1 is MDHEN and CDR2 is SYDVKM. The CDR3 covers 14 residues. V trimming: 4 bases; J trimming: 6 bases; junction bases outside the gene matches: 7.

This clone came up once. This rearrangement joins TRBV28 to TRBJ2-1; 14 nucleotides match TRBD2. CDR1 and CDR2 (germline): MDHEN, SYDVKM. V shed 4 bases, J shed 6 bases, and the junction held 5 bases outside the gene matches. The CDR3 length is 16 residues. Here the CDR3 reads CASSYPGLAGGNEQFF. In DNA form, the CDR3 reads TGTGCCAGCAGTTATCCCGGACTAGCGGGGGGCAATGAGCAGTTCTTC. Based on the CDR3 plus reference TRBV28 and TRBJ2-1, the full variable domain is DVKVTQSSRYLVKRTGEKVFLECVQDMDHENMFWYRQDPGLGLRLIYFSYDVKMKEKGDIPEGYSVSREKKERFSLILESASTNQTSMYLCASSYPGLAGGNEQFFGPGTRLTVL.

This clone was detected once. The rearrangement links TRBV6-5 to TRBJ1-2; D unclear. CDR1 and CDR2 (germline): MNHEY, SVGAGI. This CDR3 has 15 amino acids. V lost 0 bases and J lost 3, with 11 bases in between. The CDR3 coding sequence is TGTGCCAGCAGTTACTCTGGCAGGCCCGACTATGGCTACACCTTC. Translation: CASSYSGRPDYGYTF.

The V call is TRBV5-6, the J call TRBJ2-3, with a weak D call TRBD2 (5 bases). The ends were cut back, 5 bases at V and 4 bases at J, with 11 bases in the middle. Germline V CDR1 and CDR2: SGHDT, YYEEEE. The CDR3 is 13 residues long. CDR3 DNA: TGTGCCAGCAGGAATTGGGAGCCAGATACGCAGTATTTT. Protein sequence: CASRNWEPDTQYF.

This chain joins TRBV27 and TRBJ2-7; 8 positions match TRBD2. Trimming at V came to 5 bases and at J to 0 bases, leaving 6 bases not matched to a gene. Germline V gene data show CDR1 as MNHEY and CDR2 as SMNVEV (reference sequence). The CDR3 covers 15 residues. In DNA form, the CDR3 reads TGTGCCAGCAGTATGCTAGCGGGTATCTCCTACGAGCAGTACTTC. This gives the protein CASSMLAGISYEQYF.

The chain joins TRBV6-1 to TRBJ2-5; D might be TRBD1 (6 bases). This CDR3 spans 13 amino acids. Deletions cut 6 bases from V and 4 bases from J, with 12 bases between. The germline gives CDR1 MNHNS, CDR2 SASEGT. This CDR3 reads CASSETGPETQYF. For the CDR3, the DNA is TGTGCCAGCAGCGAGACAGGCCCAGAGACCCAGTACTTC.

This chain connects TRBV5-1 to TRBJ2-5; 14 bases agree with TRBD2. The CDR3 sequence is 18 residues long. The germline gives CDR1 SGHRS, CDR2 YFSETQ. V trimming: 0 bases; J trimming: 2 bases; junction bases outside the gene matches: 6. The CDR3 region is CASSLGWTSGGLQETQYF. Here the CDR3 DNA reads TGCGCCAGCAGCTTGGGTTGGACTAGCGGGGGGTTGCAAGAGACCCAGTACTTC.

This chain uses TRBV18 with TRBJ2-7, with TRBD1 identical over 8 bases. The germline V gene has CDR1 KGHSH and CDR2 LQKENI. V lost 4 bases and J lost 3; bases outside the gene matches: 26. The CDR3 consists of 21 residues. The CDR3 sequence: CASSLNLLRDRLGLSLYEQYF. CDR3 DNA sequence: TGTGCCAGCTCACTCAACCTTCTCCGGGACAGGTTGGGTTTATCGCTCTACGAGCAGTACTTC.

This clone was recorded once. The gene calls are TRBV7-3 and TRBJ2-3; TRBD2 agrees at 10 bases. The germline V gene encodes CDR1 SGHTA and CDR2 FQGTGA. CDR3 length equals 16 residues. V dropped 3 bases and J dropped 2; count of bases not matched to a gene: 5. The CDR3 is CASSFGLAVDTDTQYF. The CDR3 bases are TGTGCCAGCAGCTTCGGACTAGCGGTAGACACAGATACGCAGTATTTT.

The V and J genes are TRBV5-1 and TRBJ2-4, with TRBD1 identical over 7 bases. CDR3 length: 12 amino acids. Germline values: CDR1 SGHRS, CDR2 YFSETQ. V was clipped by 4 bases and J by 6 bases; unmatched bases: 1. The CDR3 reads CASSRDRNIQYF. The CDR3 bases are TGCGCCAGCAGCCGGGACAGAAACATTCAGTACTTC.

The V gene is TRBV28, the J gene TRBJ1-3; D gene uncertain. V lost 6 bases, J lost 0 bases, and 12 bases lay in between. Germline CDR1 and CDR2: MDHEN and SYDVKM. CDR3 length: 15 residues. The CDR3 loop is CASRWSASSGNTIYF. In nucleotides, the CDR3 is TGTGCCAGCAGATGGAGCGCGTCCTCTGGAAACACCATATATTTT.

V gene TRBV28 combines with J gene TRBJ2-7; 10 nucleotides agree with TRBD2. This CDR3 has 16 residues. With V trimmed by 3 bases and J by 0 bases, 5 bases remained unmatched. Germline V gene data show CDR1 as MDHEN and CDR2 as SYDVKM. The CDR3 region is CASSLASSGSSYEQYF. Here the CDR3 DNA reads TGTGCCAGCAGTTTGGCGTCTAGCGGGAGCTCCTACGAGCAGTACTTC.

This clone was observed a handful of times. This chain connects TRBV11-3 to TRBJ1-2; D not certain. This CDR3 spans 13 amino acids. The germline CDR1 and CDR2 sequences are SGHNT and YENEEA. V was shortened by 5 bases and J by 5 bases, with 12 bases between the two germline ends. The CDR3 loop is CASSPGSPYGYTF. The CDR3 DNA sequence: TGTGCCAGCAGCCCTGGGAGTCCTTATGGCTACACCTTC.

The chain links TRBV27 to TRBJ1-2, with TRBD1 as a possible D gene (5 bases). CDR1 is MNHEY and CDR2 is SMNVEV in the germline V gene (reference sequence). The CDR3 totals 14 residues. Trimming left V 2 bases short and J 7 bases short, with 14 bases between. The CDR3 protein is CASSLNAGLVGYTF. CDR3 sequence (DNA): TGTGCCAGCAGTTTAAATGCAGGGTTAGTTGGCTACACCTTC.

The chain combines TRBV19 with TRBJ2-3, with 7 nucleotides matching TRBD2. J lost 2 bases, V lost 0 bases, and 11 bases had no gene match. The CDR3 loop spans 18 amino acids. Germline V CDR1 and CDR2: LNHDA, SQIVND (reference sequence). CDR3 DNA: TGTGCCAGTAGTATAGATCTATTTGGACTAGGTTCCACAGATACGCAGTATTTT. Translation gives CASSIDLFGLGSTDTQYF. The whole variable domain, remainder taken from reference TRBV19 and TRBJ2-3, is DGGITQSPKYLFRKEGQNVTLSCEQNLNHDAMYWYRQDPGQGLRLIYYSQIVNDFQKGDIAEGYSVSREKKESFPLTVTSAQKNPTAFYLCASSIDLFGLGSTDTQYFGPGTRLTVL.

The CDR3 DNA follows: TGTGCCAGCATGGACAGGGGGGAGGTGAACTATGGCTACACCTTC. Translated: CASMDRGEVNYGYTF. The chain has TRBV6-1 and TRBJ1-2; the match to TRBD1 covers 10 bases. CDR1 and CDR2 from the germline V gene are MNHNS and SASEGT. The CDR3 has 15 amino acids. J was trimmed by 2 bases and V by 7 bases; bases with no gene match: 7.

The chain uses TRBV2 and TRBJ1-2, with 7 bases lining up with TRBD1. The V and J ends lost 5 bases and 4 bases, in that order; junction bases with no gene match: 4. Germline CDR1 is SNHLY and CDR2 is FYNNEI. The length of the CDR3 is 13 residues. In DNA, the CDR3 is TGTGCCAGCAGTAACAGGGGTGGCTATGGCTACACCTTC. Its protein product is CASSNRGGYGYTF.

This rearrangement joins TRBV7-8 to TRBJ2-2; D remains unclear. There are 12 residues in the CDR3. CDR1 is SGHVS, CDR2 FQNEAQ, per germline. The V end lost 2 bases, the J end lost 7 bases, and 5 bases lay between the germline ends. The CDR3 reads CASSLYGGELFF. The CDR3 region has the DNA TGTGCCAGCAGCTTATACGGCGGGGAGCTGTTTTTT.

The CDR3: CSVGTGSLGEQYF. The DNA for the CDR3 is TGCAGCGTCGGGACAGGCAGCCTTGGCGAGCAGTACTTC. This chain uses TRBV29-1 with TRBJ2-7; 8 bases fit TRBD1. Trimming took 6 bases from V and 6 from J; bases not matched to a gene: 10. The CDR3 loop spans 13 amino acids. The germline V gene encodes CDR1 SQVTM and CDR2 ANQGSEA.

The chain employs TRBV12-5 and TRBJ1-2; a weak D match, TRBD1 (5 bases). V gave up 0 bases and J gave up 4 bases, with 15 bases separating them. The CDR3 spans 16 residues. CDR1 and CDR2 (germline): LGHNT, FRNRAP. This CDR3 reads CASGLVLGVPVYGYTF. In DNA, the CDR3 is TGTGCTAGTGGTTTGGTACTGGGGGTTCCCGTCTATGGCTACACCTTC.

This chain connects TRBV28 to TRBJ2-7; no reliable D call. V lost 2 bases and J lost 2, with 7 bases in between. This CDR3 has 13 residues. Looked up from germline, CDR1 is MDHEN and CDR2 is SYDVKM. CDR3 loop: CASSLGVPYEQYF. The CDR3 DNA follows: TGTGCCAGCAGTTTAGGGGTGCCCTACGAGCAGTACTTC.